This T cell receptor (beta chain) is drawn from a study of CD8+ T cells in alopecia areata (dated by TCRdb to the late 2010s). Notes on the research overall: The treated patients, all with moderate-to-severe alopecia areata, were enrolled in an open-label pilot trial of oral tofacitinib given at 5 to 10 mg twice daily. Tofacitinib was administered for 6 to 18 months, and 6 months of follow-up off drug were then conducted to assess delayed response and recurrence. High-throughput TCRbeta sequencing was used to examine T cell clonal expansion in alopecia areata in both the C3H/HeJ mouse model and human patients. Scalp tissue and sorted CD4+ and CD8+ peripheral blood T cells from patchy and totalis/universalis alopecia areata patients and from healthy controls were covered by human TCRbeta sequencing. Patients on tofacitinib were biopsied at baseline and after 4 and 24 weeks of treatment, and several of the patients also had a later scalp biopsy. Clonality in the scalp was compared among normal scalp (n=4), patchy alopecia areata scalp (n=8), and alopecia totalis/universalis scalp (n=8). RNA was extracted with the PAXgene miRNA kit for fixed scalp, the miRNeasy kit for PBMCs, and the RNeasy kit for mouse skin. TCRbeta CDR3 regions were amplified by immunoSEQ multiplex PCR with 35 Vbeta forward and 13 Jbeta reverse primers. Broad study findings and their caveats: Resident alphabeta T cells in normal human skin are also sequenced, complicating scalp TCR repertoire analysis, unlike mouse skin dominated by gammadelta T cells. Compared with mice, TCR sequences shared between patients were less clear, possibly partly because of HLA diversity across the patient population. Lesional scalp, especially in alopecia totalis/universalis, showed higher clonality and more expanded CD8+ clones than normal scalp, suggesting antigenic drive.

CDR1 and CDR2 were assigned from the germline V gene as SGHTA and FQGNSA. V is cut by 1 base and J by 1 base, and the space between the germline ends is 13 bases. Reading from cysteine to phenylalanine, the CDR3 counts 16 amino acids. This entry keeps only the CDR3 DNA: 48 bases, framed from base 1. In light of the paper, this sample's time point label describes: baseline before oral tofacitinib. Peripheral blood and lesional scalp punch biopsies were obtained from patients with alopecia areata. After PBMCs were isolated by density centrifugation and stained for CD3, CD4 and CD8, a FACSAria was used to sort CD4+ and CD8+ T cells. The library was built by means of the immunoSEQ multiplex PCR assay. To provide template for TCR sequencing, every sample had RNA extracted and reverse transcribed into cDNA. First-strand cDNA was synthesized with SuperScript III using a 2:1 mix of oligo-dT and random hexamers. A synthetic immune receptor repertoire was used to gauge amplification bias, and whatever bias remained was removed computationally. The authors' pipeline ran thus. After raw reads were preprocessed to remove errors, the CDR3 was defined following IMGT conventions as running from the conserved cysteine to phenylalanine. Clonality was calculated as 1 minus Shannon entropy normalized by log2 of the number of productive unique TCRs. CD4 or CD8 identity of scalp clones was inferred by cross-referencing scalp TCRbeta sequences with sorted blood CD4 and CD8 repertoires. Held by TCRdb, this immuneACCESS table contains in-frame sequences only and omits some clones. Under half of the omission traces to an unresolved V gene where checked; the cause of the rest is unknown. Clone size and the V and J calls come from that table; the DNA yielded D and trimming. Counted in this sample were around 250,000 clones; roughly two thirds of them appeared once. Around 1.2% of the sample rests with the top ten.

This clone has a handful of counts. It lacks a known antigen. Nothing much larger sits one base from this clone, and base qualities are not available. The chain couples TRBV7-2 to TRBJ1-2; matching of 6 bases hints at TRBD1 as the D gene. Material: CD4+ T cells sorted from blood, obtained at week 0. The source of this sequence is a human donor with alopecia areata. The encoded CDR3 is CASSLVGQGYNYGYTF. In nucleotide form, the sequence is TGTGCCAGCAGCTTAGTGGGGCAGGGGTATAACTATGGCTACACCTTC.